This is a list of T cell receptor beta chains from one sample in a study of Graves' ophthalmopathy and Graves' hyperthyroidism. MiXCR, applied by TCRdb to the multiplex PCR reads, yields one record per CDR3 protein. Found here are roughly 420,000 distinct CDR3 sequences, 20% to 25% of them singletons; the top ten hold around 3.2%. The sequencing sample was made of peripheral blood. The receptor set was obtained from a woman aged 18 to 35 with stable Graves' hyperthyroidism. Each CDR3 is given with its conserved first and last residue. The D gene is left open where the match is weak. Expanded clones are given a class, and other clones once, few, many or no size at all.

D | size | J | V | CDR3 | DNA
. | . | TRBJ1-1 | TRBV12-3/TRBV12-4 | CASRGDGDTEAFF | TGTGCCAGCAGAGGGGACGGGGACACTGAAGCTTTCTTT
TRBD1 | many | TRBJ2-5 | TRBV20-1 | CSARRTGGAETQYF | TGCAGTGCTAGACGGACAGGGGGCGCGGAGACCCAGTACTTC
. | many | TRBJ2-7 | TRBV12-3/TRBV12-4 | CASSGPTRPPYEQYF | TGTGCCAGCAGTGGCCCCACTAGGCCTCCATACGAGCAGTACTTC
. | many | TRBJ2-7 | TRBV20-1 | CSARIGWRVGEQYF | TGCAGTGCTAGGATAGGGTGGCGGGTGGGGGAGCAGTACTTC
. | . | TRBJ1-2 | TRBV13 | CASSLGEGYGYSF | TGTGCCAGCAGCTTAGGCGAGGGATATGGCTACTCCTTC
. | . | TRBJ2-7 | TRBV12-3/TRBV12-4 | CASSLRDRSEQYF | TGTGCCAGCAGTTTAAGGGACCGGTCCGAGCAGTACTTC
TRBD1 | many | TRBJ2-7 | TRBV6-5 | CASSYSDRGPEQYF | TGTGCCAGCAGTTACTCCGACAGGGGGCCCGAGCAGTACTTC
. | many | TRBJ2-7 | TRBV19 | CASSMEQGFPYEQYF | TGTGCCAGTAGTATGGAGCAAGGGTTCCCCTACGAGCAGTACTTC
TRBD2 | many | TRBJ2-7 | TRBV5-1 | CASSTRTSGISYEQYF | TGCGCCAGCAGCACCAGGACTAGCGGGATTTCCTACGAGCAGTACTTC
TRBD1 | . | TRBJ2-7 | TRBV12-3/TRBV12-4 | CASSYGTGAIEQYF | TGTGCCAGCAGTTACGGGACAGGGGCCATTGAGCAGTACTTC
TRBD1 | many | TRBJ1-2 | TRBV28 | CASSLWLSPSGRGGGYTF | TGTGCCAGCAGTTTATGGCTATCACCGTCGGGCAGAGGGGGCGGCTACACCTTC